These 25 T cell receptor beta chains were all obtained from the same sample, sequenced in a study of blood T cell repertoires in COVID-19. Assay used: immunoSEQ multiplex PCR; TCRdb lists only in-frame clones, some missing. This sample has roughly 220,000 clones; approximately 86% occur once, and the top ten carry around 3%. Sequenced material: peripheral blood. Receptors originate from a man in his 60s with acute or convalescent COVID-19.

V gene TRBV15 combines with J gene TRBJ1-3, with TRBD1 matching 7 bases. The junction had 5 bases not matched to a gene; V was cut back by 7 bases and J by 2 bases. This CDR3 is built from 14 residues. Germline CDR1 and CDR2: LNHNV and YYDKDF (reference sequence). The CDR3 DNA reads TGTGCCACCACCGTTGACAGGGCTGGAAACACCATATATTTT. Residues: CATTVDRAGNTIYF.

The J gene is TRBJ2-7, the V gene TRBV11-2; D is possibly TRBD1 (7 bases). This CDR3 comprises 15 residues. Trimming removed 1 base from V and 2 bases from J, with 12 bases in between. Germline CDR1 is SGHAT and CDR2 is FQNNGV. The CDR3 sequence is CASSLVDREAYEQYF. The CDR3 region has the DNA TGTGCCAGCAGCTTAGTCGACAGGGAGGCCTACGAGCAGTACTTC.

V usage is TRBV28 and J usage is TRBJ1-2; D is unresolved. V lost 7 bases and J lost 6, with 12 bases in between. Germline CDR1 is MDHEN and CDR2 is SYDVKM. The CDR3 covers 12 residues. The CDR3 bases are TGTGCCAGCACCAAAAGCCCGCATGGCTACACCTTC. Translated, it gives CASTKSPHGYTF.

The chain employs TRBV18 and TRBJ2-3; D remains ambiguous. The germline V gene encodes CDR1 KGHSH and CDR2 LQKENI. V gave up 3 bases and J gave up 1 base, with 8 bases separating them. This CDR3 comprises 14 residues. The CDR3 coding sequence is TGTGCCAGCTCACCCAAAGTAGGCACAGATACGCAGTATTTT. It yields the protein CASSPKVGTDTQYF.

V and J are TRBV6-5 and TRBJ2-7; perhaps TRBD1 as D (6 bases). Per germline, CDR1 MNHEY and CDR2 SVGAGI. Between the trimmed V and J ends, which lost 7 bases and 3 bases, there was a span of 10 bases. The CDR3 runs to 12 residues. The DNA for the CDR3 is TGTGCCAGCACAGGGGACCTCTACGAGCAGTACTTC. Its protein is CASTGDLYEQYF.

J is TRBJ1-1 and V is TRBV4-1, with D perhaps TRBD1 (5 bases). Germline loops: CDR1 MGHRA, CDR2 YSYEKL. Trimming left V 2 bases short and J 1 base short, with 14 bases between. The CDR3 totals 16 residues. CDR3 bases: TGCGCCAGCAGCCAATTTGGGGGGGTGACGAACACTGAAGCTTTCTTT. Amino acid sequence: CASSQFGGVTNTEAFF.

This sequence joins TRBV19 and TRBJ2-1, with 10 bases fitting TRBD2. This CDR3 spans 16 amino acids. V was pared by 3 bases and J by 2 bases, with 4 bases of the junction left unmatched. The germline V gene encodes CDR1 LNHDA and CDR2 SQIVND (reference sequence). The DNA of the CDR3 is TGTGCCAGTAGTATTACTAGCGGGGCGACCTACAATGAGCAGTTCTTC. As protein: CASSITSGATYNEQFF.

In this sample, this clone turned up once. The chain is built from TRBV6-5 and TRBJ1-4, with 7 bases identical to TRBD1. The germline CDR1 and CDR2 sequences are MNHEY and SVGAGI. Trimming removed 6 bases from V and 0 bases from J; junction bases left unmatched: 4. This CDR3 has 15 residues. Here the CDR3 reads CASRRDSSTNEKLFF. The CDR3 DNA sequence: TGTGCCAGCAGAAGGGACAGTTCAACTAATGAAAAACTGTTTTTT.

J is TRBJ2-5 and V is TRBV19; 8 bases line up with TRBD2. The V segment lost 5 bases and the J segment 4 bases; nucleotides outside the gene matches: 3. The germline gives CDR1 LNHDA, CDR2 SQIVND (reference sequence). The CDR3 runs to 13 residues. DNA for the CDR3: TGTGCCAGTAGTCGGGGGGGTTCAGAGACCCAGTACTTC. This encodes CASSRGGSETQYF.

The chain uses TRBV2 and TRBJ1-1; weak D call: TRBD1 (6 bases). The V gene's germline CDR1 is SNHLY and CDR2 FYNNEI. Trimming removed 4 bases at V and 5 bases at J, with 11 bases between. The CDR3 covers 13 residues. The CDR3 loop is CASSVQGSTEAFF. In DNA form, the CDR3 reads TGTGCCAGCAGTGTACAGGGCTCGACTGAAGCTTTCTTT.

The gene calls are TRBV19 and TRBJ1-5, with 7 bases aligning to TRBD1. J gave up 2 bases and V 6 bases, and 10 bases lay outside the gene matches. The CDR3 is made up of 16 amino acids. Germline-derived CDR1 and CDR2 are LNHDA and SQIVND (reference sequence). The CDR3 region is CASRGSRQGGNQPQHF. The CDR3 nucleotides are TGTGCCAGTAGAGGTAGCCGACAGGGTGGCAATCAGCCCCAGCATTTT.

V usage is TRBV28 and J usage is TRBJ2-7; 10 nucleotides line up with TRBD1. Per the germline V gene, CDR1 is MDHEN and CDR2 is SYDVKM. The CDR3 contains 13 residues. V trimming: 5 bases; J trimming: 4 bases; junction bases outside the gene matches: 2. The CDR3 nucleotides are TGTGCCAGCAGTCGACAGGGGGCTTACGAGCAGTACTTC. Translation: CASSRQGAYEQYF.

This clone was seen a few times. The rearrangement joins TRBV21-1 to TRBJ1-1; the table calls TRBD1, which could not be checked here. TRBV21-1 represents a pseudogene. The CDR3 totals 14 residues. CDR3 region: CASTRGLRNTEAFF. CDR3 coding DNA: TGTGCCAGCACAAGGGGCCTTAGGAACACTGAAGCTTTCTTT.

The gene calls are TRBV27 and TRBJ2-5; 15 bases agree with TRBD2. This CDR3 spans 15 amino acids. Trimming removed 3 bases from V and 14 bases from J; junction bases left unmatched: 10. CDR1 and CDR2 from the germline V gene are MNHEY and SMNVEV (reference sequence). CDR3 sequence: CASSFPGTSGGPLYF. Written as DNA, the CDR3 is TGTGCCAGCAGTTTTCCCGGGACTAGCGGGGGGCCCTTATACTTC.

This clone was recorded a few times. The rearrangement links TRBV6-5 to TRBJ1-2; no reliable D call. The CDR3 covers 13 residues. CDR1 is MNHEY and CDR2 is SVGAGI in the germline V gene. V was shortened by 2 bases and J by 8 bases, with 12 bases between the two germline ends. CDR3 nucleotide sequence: TGTGCCAGCAGTTACCGGGCGGGCGGGGGCTACACCTTC. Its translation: CASSYRAGGGYTF.

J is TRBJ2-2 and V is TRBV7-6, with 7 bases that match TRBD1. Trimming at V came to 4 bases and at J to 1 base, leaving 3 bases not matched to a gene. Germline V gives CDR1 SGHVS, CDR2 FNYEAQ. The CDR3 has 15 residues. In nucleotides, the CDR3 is TGTGCCAGCAGCTCGGGACAGAGGAACACCGGGGAGCTGTTTTTT. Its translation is CASSSGQRNTGELFF.

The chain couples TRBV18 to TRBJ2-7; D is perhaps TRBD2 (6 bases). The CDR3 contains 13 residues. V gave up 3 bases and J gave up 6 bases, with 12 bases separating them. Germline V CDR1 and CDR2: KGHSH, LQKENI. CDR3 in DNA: TGTGCCAGCTCACCGAAGGAGGGGACCGAGCAGTACTTC. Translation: CASSPKEGTEQYF.

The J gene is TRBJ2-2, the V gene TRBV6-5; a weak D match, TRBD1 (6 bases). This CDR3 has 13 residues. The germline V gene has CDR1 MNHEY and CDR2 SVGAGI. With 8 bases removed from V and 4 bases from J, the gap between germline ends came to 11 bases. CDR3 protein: CASRPGATGELFF. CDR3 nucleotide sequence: TGTGCCAGCCGCCCAGGGGCCACCGGGGAGCTGTTTTTT.

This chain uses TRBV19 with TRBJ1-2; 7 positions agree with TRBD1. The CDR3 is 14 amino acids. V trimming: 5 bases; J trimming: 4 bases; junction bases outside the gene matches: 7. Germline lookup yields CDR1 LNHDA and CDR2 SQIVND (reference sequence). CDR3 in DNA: TGTGCCAGTAGTTCCATAGACAGGGCCTATGGCTACACCTTC. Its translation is CASSSIDRAYGYTF.

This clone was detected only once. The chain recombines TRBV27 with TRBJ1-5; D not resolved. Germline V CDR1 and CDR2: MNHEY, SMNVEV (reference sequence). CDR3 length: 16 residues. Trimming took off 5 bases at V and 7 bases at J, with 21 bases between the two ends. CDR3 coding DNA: TGTGCCAGCAGTCCCGACCTTCGGCTCGGGAGGCAGCCCCAGCATTTT. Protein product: CASSPDLRLGRQPQHF.

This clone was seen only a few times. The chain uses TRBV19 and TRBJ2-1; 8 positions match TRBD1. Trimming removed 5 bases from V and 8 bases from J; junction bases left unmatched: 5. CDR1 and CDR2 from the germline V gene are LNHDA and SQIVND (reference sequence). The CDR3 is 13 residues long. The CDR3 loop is CASSATGVYEQFF. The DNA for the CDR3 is TGTGCCAGTAGTGCGACAGGGGTGTATGAGCAGTTCTTC. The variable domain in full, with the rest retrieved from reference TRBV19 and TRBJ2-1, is DGGITQSPKYLFRKEGQNVTLSCEQNLNHDAMYWYRQDPGQGLRLIYYSQIVNDFQKGDIAEGYSVSREKKESFPLTVTSAQKNPTAFYLCASSATGVYEQFFGPGTRLTVL.

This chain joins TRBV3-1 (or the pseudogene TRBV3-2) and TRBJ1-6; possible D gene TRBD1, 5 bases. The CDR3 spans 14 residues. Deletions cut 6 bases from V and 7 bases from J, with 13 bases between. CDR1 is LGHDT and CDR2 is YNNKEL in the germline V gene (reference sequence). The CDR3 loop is CASRRGGVNSPLHF. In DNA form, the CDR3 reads TGTGCCAGCAGACGGGGGGGGGTAAATTCACCCCTCCACTTT.

The CDR3 is CASSLWRTGLMNTEAFF. CDR3 nucleotide sequence: TGTGCCAGCAGTTTATGGAGAACAGGGCTTATGAACACTGAAGCTTTCTTT. The chain carries TRBV28 and TRBJ1-1; D possibly corresponds to TRBD1 (6 bases). The V end lost 0 bases, the J end lost 0 bases, and 14 bases lay between the germline ends. The CDR3 sequence is 17 residues long. Germline V CDR1 and CDR2: MDHEN, SYDVKM. The whole variable domain, filled in from reference TRBV28 and TRBJ1-1, reads DVKVTQSSRYLVKRTGEKVFLECVQDMDHENMFWYRQDPGLGLRLIYFSYDVKMKEKGDIPEGYSVSREKKERFSLILESASTNQTSMYLCASSLWRTGLMNTEAFFGQGTRLTVV.

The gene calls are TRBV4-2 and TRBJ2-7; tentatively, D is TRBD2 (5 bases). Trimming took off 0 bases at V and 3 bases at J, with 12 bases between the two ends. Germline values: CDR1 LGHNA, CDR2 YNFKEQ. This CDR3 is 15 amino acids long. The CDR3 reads CASSQDWAGHYEQYF. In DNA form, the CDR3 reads TGTGCCAGCAGCCAAGATTGGGCGGGCCACTACGAGCAGTACTTC.

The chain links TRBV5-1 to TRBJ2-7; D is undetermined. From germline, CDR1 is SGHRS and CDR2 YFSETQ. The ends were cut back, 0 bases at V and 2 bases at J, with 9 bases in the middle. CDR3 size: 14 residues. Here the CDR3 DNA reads TGCGCCAGCAGCTTGGCGGCAGGCCCCTACGAGCAGTACTTC. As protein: CASSLAAGPYEQYF.